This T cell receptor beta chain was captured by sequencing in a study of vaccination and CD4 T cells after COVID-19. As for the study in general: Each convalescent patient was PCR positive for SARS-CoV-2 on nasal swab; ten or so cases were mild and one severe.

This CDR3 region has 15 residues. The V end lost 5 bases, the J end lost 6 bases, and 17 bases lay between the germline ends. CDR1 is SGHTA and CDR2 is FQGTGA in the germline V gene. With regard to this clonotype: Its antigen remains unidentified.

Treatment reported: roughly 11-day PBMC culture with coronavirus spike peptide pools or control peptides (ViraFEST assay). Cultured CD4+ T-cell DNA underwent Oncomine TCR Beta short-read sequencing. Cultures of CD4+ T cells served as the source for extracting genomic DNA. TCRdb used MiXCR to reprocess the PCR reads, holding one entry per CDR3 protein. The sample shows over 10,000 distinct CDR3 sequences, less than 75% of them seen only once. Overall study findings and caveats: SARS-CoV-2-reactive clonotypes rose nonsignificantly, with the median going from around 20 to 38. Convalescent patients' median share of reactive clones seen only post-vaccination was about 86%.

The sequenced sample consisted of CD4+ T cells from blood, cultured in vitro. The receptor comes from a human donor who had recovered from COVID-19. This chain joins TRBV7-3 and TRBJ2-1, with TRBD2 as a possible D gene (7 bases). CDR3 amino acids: CASSLFRGGGNEQFF. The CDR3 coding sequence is TGTGCCAGCAGCCTATTTAGGGGGGGGGGCAATGAGCAGTTCTTC. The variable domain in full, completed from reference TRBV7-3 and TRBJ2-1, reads GAGVSQTPSNKVTEKGKYVELRCDPISGHTALYWYRQSLGQGPEFLIYFQGTGAADDSGLPNDRFFAVRPEGSVSTLKIQRTERGDSAVYLCASSLFRGGGNEQFFGPGTRLTVL.